This T cell receptor (beta chain) emerged from a study of immune cell composition in non-small cell lung cancer. Study-wide results and caveats: Adenocarcinomas with higher top tumour-associated clone frequency had more reactive TILs. Lung squamous cell carcinoma tumours had significantly higher top 10 clone scores and productive clonality than lung adenocarcinoma. It was not proven that tumour-reactive clones equal dominant tumour-associated clones.

DNA was extracted from unsorted cell suspensions stored frozen. Assay: immunoSEQ multiplex PCR; the TCRdb copy retains only in-frame clones and omits some. The table has several thousand clones, around 80% seen once. Trimming cost V 7 bases and J 3 bases; bases outside gene matches: 8. The CDR3 has 14 amino acids. The germline CDR1 and CDR2 sequences are ENHRY and SYGVKD. Notes on this clone: Its target is unknown.

This rearrangement joins TRBV10-3 to TRBJ1-2; 7 bases are a match to TRBD1. Input material: lung tumor tissue. The receptor's source is a human donor with non-small cell lung cancer. CDR3 in DNA: TGTGCCATCATCGACACCACAGGGGACTATGGCTACACCTTC. It codes for CAIIDTTGDYGYTF.